A single sample is the source of the 10 T cell receptor beta chains below, sequenced in a study of blood T cells in healthy people across ages. Together with a sample-barcoded 5' primer, a J-beta primer mix was included in a second PCR lasting about 6 to 11 cycles. TCRdb fed the 5' RACE reads into MiXCR, producing one record per CDR3 protein. The sample yields about 700,000 distinct CDR3 sequences, approximately 30% seen once. Source material: blood. These receptors all stem from an elderly woman in good health.

To note about this clonotype: This may be a read error: a much more frequent sequence differs by one nucleotide. The CDR3 DNA reads as TGCACCAGCAGCTTTGGGGACGGGTACCAAGAGACCCAGTACTTC. It specifies CTSSFGDGYQETQYF. J is TRBJ2-5 and V is TRBV5-1; D assignment may be TRBD1 or TRBD2 (5 bases each). The germline gives CDR1 SGHRS, CDR2 YFSETQ. The CDR3 is 15 residues long.

The V gene is TRBV29-1, the J gene TRBJ1-1, with D maybe TRBD1 (5 bases). V lost 7 bases and J lost 0, with 12 bases in between. The length of the CDR3 is 13 residues. Germline loops: CDR1 SQVTM, CDR2 ANQGSEA. For the CDR3, the DNA is TGCAGCGGGGGGGACGGGATGAACACTGAAGCTTTCTTT. Its translation: CSGGDGMNTEAFF.

Many counts were recorded for this clonotype. The chain combines TRBV11-2 with TRBJ2-5; D might be TRBD2 (6 bases). The length of the CDR3 is 14 residues. V shed 0 bases and J shed 5 bases, with 10 bases lying between them. Germline CDR1 SGHAT, CDR2 FQNNGV. The CDR3 loop is CASSLDGGYETQYF. CDR3 coding DNA: TGTGCCAGCAGCTTAGATGGAGGGTACGAGACCCAGTACTTC.

This clonotype was picked up many times. This chain uses TRBV29-1 with TRBJ2-3; tentative D call: TRBD2 (5 bases). From germline, CDR1 is SQVTM and CDR2 ANQGSEA. V lost 2 bases to trimming and J lost 1 base, with 7 bases between them. The CDR3 has 13 residues. CDR3 DNA sequence: TGCAGCGTTGAACCTAGCCGCACAGATACGCAGTATTTT. As protein: CSVEPSRTDTQYF.

Many counts were recorded for this clonotype. The genes are TRBV20-1 and TRBJ1-5; D gene ambiguous. CDR1 and CDR2 (germline): DFQATT, SNEGSKA (reference sequence). This CDR3 has 13 amino acids. The V end lost 0 bases, the J end lost 0 bases, and 3 bases lay between the germline ends. CDR3 loop: CSARDYSNQPQHF. The CDR3 region has the DNA TGCAGTGCTAGAGATTATAGCAATCAGCCCCAGCATTTT.

The rearrangement uses TRBV7-2 and TRBJ1-2; the D gene is possibly TRBD1 (5 bases). CDR3 length: 14 amino acids. V was cut by 6 bases and J by 8 bases, with 19 bases left in between. From germline, CDR1 is SGHTA and CDR2 FQGNSA. CDR3 bases: TGTGCCAGCAGGTCCTCCGGGACTCCGACAGGCTACACCTTC. This codes for CASRSSGTPTGYTF.

Comment on this clonotype: A much more abundant neighbour one base away suggests this may be a read error. The chain employs TRBV28 and TRBJ2-3; D is uncertain. Germline V gene data show CDR1 as MDHEN and CDR2 as SYDVKM. CDR3 length: 16 residues. The CDR3 protein is CAGSFPGPKISPTQYF. The CDR3 DNA follows: TGTGCCGGCAGTTTCCCCGGTCCTAAGATCTCTCCCACGCAGTATTTT.

In its sample, this clonotype was seen many times. The chain combines TRBV29-1 with TRBJ2-6; D call uncertain. In germline, CDR1 is SQVTM, CDR2 ANQGSEA. This CDR3 region has 14 residues. V shed 4 bases and J shed 2 bases, with 9 bases lying between them. CDR3 residues: CSVAELTGANVLTF. The CDR3 DNA sequence: TGCAGCGTTGCCGAACTCACTGGGGCCAACGTCCTGACTTTC.

This clonotype has at least ten counts. The chain uses TRBV9 and TRBJ1-2; 10 bases agree with TRBD1. The CDR3 sequence is 15 residues long. Germline CDR1 and CDR2: SGDLS and YYNGEE. Germline trimming cut 3 bases from V and 0 bases from J; bases unmatched to any gene: 2. This CDR3 reads CASSAGQGANYGYTF. CDR3 sequence (DNA): TGTGCCAGCAGCGCCGGACAGGGGGCTAACTATGGCTACACCTTC.

This clonotype was detected a few times. A much bigger clone sits one base away, suggesting this may be a read error. CDR3 nucleotide sequence: TGTGCCAGCGGTGGGACAGGGAATAACTATGGCTACACCTTC. This sequence encodes CASGGTGNNYGYTF. The chain carries TRBV28 and TRBJ1-2; 9 bases agree with TRBD1. V lost 8 bases to trimming and J lost 1 base; unmatched junction nucleotides: 5. The CDR3 has 14 residues. Per germline, CDR1 MDHEN and CDR2 SYDVKM.